The 30 T cell receptor beta chains presented below share a single source sample, sequenced in a study of radiotherapy plus CTLA-4 blockade in lung cancer. Produced via immunoSEQ multiplex PCR; TCRdb's table is partial and in-frame only. Of roughly 90,000 clones listed, 80% to 85% are singletons. Sequences were derived from peripheral blood, sampled from a patient treated with radiotherapy plus ipilimumab. These receptors all come from a human donor with non-small cell lung cancer that progressed on radiotherapy plus ipilimumab.

The chain uses TRBV27 and TRBJ2-3; 11 bases line up with TRBD2. This CDR3 has 16 amino acids. With V trimmed by 2 bases and J by 0 bases, 1 base remained unmatched. Germline assignment: CDR1 MNHEY and CDR2 SMNVEV (reference sequence). DNA of the CDR3: TGTGCCAGCAGTTTAGGGACTAGCGGCAGCACAGATACGCAGTATTTT. This translates into CASSLGTSGSTDTQYF.

This chain links TRBV7-8 with TRBJ2-5; TRBD1 might be the D (7 bases). The CDR3 loop spans 15 amino acids. V was trimmed by 0 bases and J by 5 bases, leaving 13 bases between them. CDR1 and CDR2 from the germline V gene are SGHVS and FQNEAQ. DNA of the CDR3: TGTGCCAGCAGCTTAGCGATTTCAGGGGGGGAGACCCAGTACTTC. Protein product: CASSLAISGGETQYF.

This clone was seen once. The V call is TRBV6-1, the J call TRBJ2-2; 13 bases are a match to TRBD2. Germline V CDR1 and CDR2: MNHNS, SASEGT. Trimming cost V 4 bases and J 2 bases; bases outside gene matches: 7. The CDR3 is made up of 18 amino acids. The CDR3, as DNA: TGTGCCAGCAGTGTGACTAGCGGGAGGTCCCGAAACACCGGGGAGCTGTTTTTT. Protein product: CASSVTSGRSRNTGELFF.

V and J are TRBV6-1 and TRBJ1-1; D is perhaps TRBD1 (6 bases). V was clipped by 1 base and J by 4 bases, with 7 bases between them. The CDR3 spans 13 residues. Germline V CDR1 and CDR2: MNHNS, SASEGT. The CDR3 protein is CASSEGGLTEAFF. For the CDR3, the DNA is TGTGCCAGCAGTGAAGGGGGGCTCACTGAAGCTTTCTTT.

On this clone: This sample includes further DNA sequences coding for the same CDR3. The chain recombines TRBV19 with TRBJ2-1; 8 nucleotides agree with TRBD2. This CDR3 has 16 amino acids. Looked up from germline, CDR1 is LNHDA and CDR2 is SQIVND (reference sequence). V shed 1 base and J 1 base; nucleotides not matched to a gene: 3. CDR3 region: CASSIVPGGSYNEQFF. In DNA form, the CDR3 reads TGTGCCAGTAGTATAGTGCCGGGAGGGTCCTACAATGAGCAGTTCTTC.

The V gene is TRBV2, the J gene TRBJ1-4, with D unclear. Between the trimmed V and J ends, which lost 3 bases and 4 bases, there was a span of 18 bases. In germline, CDR1 is SNHLY, CDR2 FYNNEI. The CDR3 loop spans 17 amino acids. CDR3 in amino acids: CASSDDVGAGFNEKLFF. The CDR3 bases are TGTGCCAGCAGTGACGATGTAGGTGCGGGGTTTAATGAAAAACTGTTTTTT.

The chain employs TRBV28 and TRBJ1-2; maybe TRBD1 (6 bases). The CDR3 has 13 residues. CDR1 is MDHEN, CDR2 SYDVKM, per germline. V was shortened by 3 bases and J by 4 bases, with 9 bases between the two germline ends. In nucleotides, the CDR3 is TGTGCCAGCAGTTTGCCAGGGGTCTATGGCTACACCTTC. It codes for CASSLPGVYGYTF.

The rearrangement uses TRBV7-9 and TRBJ2-3; TRBD2 matches 13 bases. CDR3 length: 16 residues. The germline V gene encodes CDR1 SEHNR and CDR2 FQNEAQ (reference sequence). Trimming took 4 bases from V and 6 from J; bases not matched to a gene: 7. CDR3 sequence reads: CASSSLTSGRGDTQYF. As DNA, the CDR3 is TGTGCCAGCAGCTCGCTCACTAGCGGGAGGGGCGATACGCAGTATTTT.

V is TRBV9 and J is TRBJ1-1, with unresolved D. Germline V gives CDR1 SGDLS, CDR2 YYNGEE. This CDR3 region has 14 residues. V lost 0 bases and J lost 9, with 15 bases in between. The CDR3 coding sequence is TGTGCCAGCAGCGTAGATGTAGCGGAGGAACAAGCTTTCTTT. The encoded protein is CASSVDVAEEQAFF.

The V and J genes are TRBV6-1 and TRBJ1-1; D possibly corresponds to TRBD1 (5 bases). V was cut by 5 bases and J by 8 bases, with 18 bases left in between. Germline loops: CDR1 MNHNS, CDR2 SASEGT. This CDR3 is built from 14 residues. The CDR3 spells CASSPTNKDKEAFF. Here the CDR3 DNA reads TGTGCCAGCAGTCCTACAAACAAGGACAAAGAAGCTTTCTTT.

This clone was counted once. The gene calls are TRBV19 and TRBJ1-4; a possible D gene is TRBD1 (5 bases). Deletions cut 3 bases from V and 8 bases from J, with 16 bases between. Germline V gene data show CDR1 as LNHDA and CDR2 as SQIVND (reference sequence). The CDR3 sequence is 15 residues long. The CDR3 nucleotides are TGTGCCAGTAGTATGCATGACGGGGCCCCAGAAAAACTGTTTTTT. Translated, it gives CASSMHDGAPEKLFF.

J is TRBJ1-2 and V is TRBV7-8; weak D call: TRBD1 (5 bases). The CDR3 has 14 residues. CDR1 and CDR2 (germline): SGHVS, FQNEAQ. Trimming took off 2 bases at V and 8 bases at J, with 15 bases between the two ends. Here the CDR3 reads CASSLTGESIGYTF. The CDR3 DNA reads as TGTGCCAGCAGCTTAACGGGGGAATCTATCGGCTACACCTTC.

V gene TRBV7-9 combines with J gene TRBJ1-2, with TRBD1 matching over 8 bases. Germline lookup yields CDR1 SEHNR and CDR2 FQNEAQ (reference sequence). This CDR3 spans 13 amino acids. V shed 5 bases and J 8 bases; nucleotides not matched to a gene: 7. CDR3 sequence reads: CASSPGQGWGYTF. In DNA, the CDR3 is TGTGCCAGCAGCCCTGGACAGGGCTGGGGCTACACCTTC.

The chain employs TRBV7-2 and TRBJ1-2; D possibly corresponds to TRBD1 (6 bases). V was cut by 6 bases and J by 7 bases, with 12 bases left in between. The CDR3 loop spans 12 amino acids. Germline CDR1 is SGHTA and CDR2 is FQGNSA. CDR3 DNA: TGTGCCAGCAGTTCACAGGGTACTGGCTACACCTTC. It codes for CASSSQGTGYTF.

This rearrangement joins TRBV6-5 to TRBJ2-2; no reliable D call. The CDR3 totals 14 residues. CDR1 is MNHEY and CDR2 is SVGAGI in the germline V gene. The germline V and J ends were trimmed by 6 bases and 3 bases, with 11 bases remaining between them. The CDR3 DNA reads TGTGCCAGCAGAGAGCCTCAATACACCGGGGAGCTGTTTTTT. Protein sequence: CASREPQYTGELFF.

CDR3 protein: CASSPTGSNEKLFF. CDR3 in DNA: TGTGCCAGCAGTCCCACAGGGTCGAATGAAAAACTGTTTTTT. This chain uses TRBV6-6 with TRBJ1-4; perhaps TRBD1 as D (6 bases). The CDR3 sequence is 14 residues long. V lost 5 bases and J 5 bases, leaving 12 bases between the germline ends. The germline CDR1 and CDR2 sequences are MNHNY and SVGAGI (reference sequence).

This sequence joins TRBV11-2 and TRBJ2-1; D is uncertain. The CDR3 sequence is 15 residues long. Trimming stripped 1 base from V and 0 bases from J, with 7 bases between. Germline CDR1 SGHAT, CDR2 FQNNGV. CDR3 region: CASSLVVGSYNEQFF. In DNA, the CDR3 is TGTGCCAGCAGCTTAGTTGTGGGCTCCTACAATGAGCAGTTCTTC.

A remark on this clone: One end of the junction does not line up with germline, which may come from a read error. The rearrangement joins TRBV6-1 to TRBJ2-1; TRBD2 agrees at 11 bases. Germline V gives CDR1 MNHNS, CDR2 SASEGT. The CDR3 runs to 15 residues. The DNA of the CDR3 is TGTGCCATCAGTCCAGGGACTAGCGGATACAATGAGCAGTTCTTC. It is translated as CAISPGTSGYNEQFF.

The chain carries TRBV19 and TRBJ1-5; D ambiguous. This CDR3 has 12 residues. Trimming pared 5 bases from V and 9 bases from J, leaving 11 bases between. CDR1 and CDR2 (germline): LNHDA, SQIVND (reference sequence). The CDR3 sequence is CASSEVSRPQHF. CDR3 coding DNA: TGTGCCAGTAGTGAAGTATCCAGGCCCCAGCATTTT.

V gene TRBV5-1 combines with J gene TRBJ2-2, with a weak D call TRBD1 (6 bases). Trimming pared 1 base from V and 4 bases from J, leaving 8 bases between. The CDR3 runs 14 residues. The germline V gene encodes CDR1 SGHRS and CDR2 YFSETQ. In DNA form, the CDR3 reads TGCGCCAGCAGCTTGCAGGGGAGCACCGGGGAGCTGTTTTTT. Amino acids: CASSLQGSTGELFF.

The J gene is TRBJ1-4, the V gene TRBV25-1; unclear D gene. Germline V gives CDR1 MGHDK, CDR2 SYGVNS. The CDR3 runs to 12 residues. V lost 1 base and J lost 8, with 5 bases in between. CDR3 region: CASSELWEKLFF. CDR3 nucleotide sequence: TGTGCCAGCAGTGAATTGTGGGAAAAACTGTTTTTT.

This clone was detected only once. CDR3 amino acids: CASSIRQGNSGNTIYF. In DNA form, the CDR3 reads TGTGCCAGCAGTATCCGACAGGGAAACTCTGGAAACACCATATATTTT. The chain has TRBV11-2 and TRBJ1-3; 7 nucleotides match TRBD1. The CDR3 has 16 residues. Germline CDR1 reads SGHAT; CDR2 reads FQNNGV. V was pared by 6 bases and J by 0 bases, with 8 bases of the junction left unmatched.

The chain uses TRBV9 and TRBJ1-3; 8 bases are a match to TRBD1. This CDR3 spans 17 amino acids. Trimming cost V 4 bases and J 3 bases; bases outside gene matches: 12. CDR1 and CDR2 (germline): SGDLS, YYNGEE. CDR3 nucleotides: TGTGCCAGCAGCCCCAGAGGTATGGGGACAGGTGGAAACACCATATATTTT. This codes for CASSPRGMGTGGNTIYF.

The rearrangement joins TRBV5-4 to TRBJ2-5; TRBD2 aligns across 7 bases. J gave up 1 base and V 5 bases, and 5 bases lay outside the gene matches. Germline CDR1 reads SGHNT; CDR2 reads YYREEE (reference sequence). The CDR3 is 14 residues long. DNA of the CDR3: TGTGCCAGCAGTCTACTAGCGAGCCAAGAGACCCAGTACTTC. This encodes CASSLLASQETQYF.

The chain carries TRBV2 and TRBJ1-4, with a tentative D call TRBD1 (5 bases). CDR1 and CDR2 (germline): SNHLY, FYNNEI. Trimming took 5 bases from V and 1 from J, leaving 11 bases between them. This CDR3 comprises 15 residues. The CDR3 region is CASSPDRLTNEKLFF. The CDR3 DNA reads TGTGCCAGCAGTCCCGACAGACTAACTAATGAAAAACTGTTTTTT. The complete variable domain, with remaining parts taken from reference TRBV2 and TRBJ1-4, reads EPEVTQTPSHQVTQMGQEVILRCVPISNHLYFYWYRQILGQKVEFLVSFYNNEISEKSEIFDDQFSVERPDGSNFTLKIRSTKLEDSAMYFCASSPDRLTNEKLFFGSGTQLSVL.

The chain links TRBV5-1 to TRBJ2-7; weak D call: TRBD1 (5 bases). This CDR3 has 16 amino acids. V lost 2 bases, J lost 5 bases, and 20 bases lay in between. Germline-derived CDR1 and CDR2 are SGHRS and YFSETQ. The CDR3 protein is CASSFISNDCRDEQYV. As DNA, the CDR3 is TGCGCCAGCAGCTTTATATCCAACGACTGCAGGGACGAGCAGTACGTC.

This sequence joins TRBV9 and TRBJ2-1, with TRBD2 matching 7 bases. The CDR3 is 21 residues long. With V trimmed by 4 bases and J by 0 bases, 22 bases remained unmatched. CDR1 is SGDLS, CDR2 YYNGEE, per germline. The DNA for the CDR3 is TGTGCCAGCAGCAGACGAGGCTGGCCACTCGAGCGGGAAAGCTCCTACAATGAGCAGTTCTTC. As protein: CASSRRGWPLERESSYNEQFF.

The rearrangement joins TRBV2 to TRBJ2-6; 8 bases line up with TRBD1. The CDR3 consists of 16 residues. The junction had 4 bases not matched to a gene; V was cut back by 4 bases and J by 2 bases. Germline CDR1 reads SNHLY; CDR2 reads FYNNEI. The CDR3 DNA follows: TGTGCCAGCAGTGTAGAACAGGGGGCTGGGGCCAACGTCCTGACTTTC. Encoded protein: CASSVEQGAGANVLTF. The complete variable domain, with remaining parts taken from reference TRBV2 and TRBJ2-6, reads EPEVTQTPSHQVTQMGQEVILRCVPISNHLYFYWYRQILGQKVEFLVSFYNNEISEKSEIFDDQFSVERPDGSNFTLKIRSTKLEDSAMYFCASSVEQGAGANVLTFGAGSRLTVL.

The gene calls are TRBV7-6 and TRBJ2-1, with TRBD2 matching over 9 bases. The CDR3 sequence is 16 residues long. With V trimmed by 3 bases and J by 7 bases, 10 bases remained unmatched. In germline, CDR1 is SGHVS, CDR2 FNYEAQ. The CDR3 bases are TGTGCCAGCAGCTTGGCGGGAGGGACCTCGGGGAATGAGCAGTTCTTC. It specifies CASSLAGGTSGNEQFF.

The V gene is TRBV5-4, the J gene TRBJ1-2, with a weak D call TRBD1 (6 bases). The V and J ends lost 4 bases and 2 bases respectively, with 18 bases between them. The CDR3 spans 16 residues. Germline CDR1 is SGHNT and CDR2 is YYREEE (reference sequence). CDR3 protein: CASSPQGGLTNYGYTF. As DNA, the CDR3 is TGTGCCAGCAGCCCACAGGGAGGTCTTACGAACTATGGCTACACCTTC.